The 6 T cell receptor beta chains listed next were all sequenced from one sample in a study of blood T cell repertoires in COVID-19. The table came from immunoSEQ multiplex PCR; TCRdb's copy has only in-frame clones and leaves some out. This table has over 85,000 clones, approximately 85% appearing once. The sample taken for sequencing was peripheral blood. The receptors were gathered from a man aged 35 to 55 with active or convalescent COVID-19.

The chain uses TRBV27 and TRBJ1-2; D call uncertain. This CDR3 region has 14 residues. With 5 bases removed from V and 7 bases from J, the gap between germline ends came to 17 bases. Germline values: CDR1 MNHEY, CDR2 SMNVEV (reference sequence). The CDR3: CASSTEGALRGYTF. The CDR3 nucleotides read TGTGCCAGCAGTACGGAGGGTGCCCTACGTGGCTACACCTTC.

This clone was counted between two and nine times. V gene TRBV11-2 combines with J gene TRBJ2-2; TRBD2 is a possible D gene (7 bases). The germline CDR1 and CDR2 sequences are SGHAT and FQNNGV. The length of the CDR3 is 16 residues. V lost 5 bases and J lost 0, with 13 bases in between. CDR3 nucleotide sequence: TGTGCCAGCAGCCCCCGCGGGGGCCCGAACACCGGGGAGCTGTTTTTT. It is translated as CASSPRGGPNTGELFF.

The V gene is TRBV7-9, the J gene TRBJ1-4; 8 bases line up with TRBD1. The V and J ends lost 4 bases and 13 bases, in that order; junction bases with no gene match: 14. The CDR3 extends over 15 amino acids. Germline V gives CDR1 SEHNR, CDR2 FQNEAQ (reference sequence). Here the CDR3 reads CASSSGTGFAGRLFF. CDR3 nucleotides: TGTGCCAGCAGCTCAGGGACAGGATTTGCAGGTAGACTGTTTTTT.

The J gene is TRBJ1-5, the V gene TRBV3-1 (or the pseudogene TRBV3-2), with 8 positions matching TRBD1. This CDR3 has 17 amino acids. The V gene end was trimmed by 1 base and the J gene end by 3 bases; junction bases not matched to a gene: 8. From germline, CDR1 is LGHDT and CDR2 YNNKEL (reference sequence). The CDR3 region is CASSQGRTGIVNQPQHF. CDR3 DNA: TGTGCCAGCAGCCAAGGTCGGACAGGGATCGTCAATCAGCCCCAGCATTTT.

The CDR3 reads CASSQATDTQYF. The CDR3 DNA sequence: TGTGCCAGCAGCCAAGCGACAGATACGCAGTATTTT. The V call is TRBV3-1 (or the pseudogene TRBV3-2), the J call TRBJ2-3; the D is unclear. This CDR3 contains 12 residues. Between the trimmed V and J ends, which lost 1 base and 3 bases, there was a span of 2 bases. Looked up from germline, CDR1 is LGHDT and CDR2 is YNNKEL (reference sequence).

This chain connects TRBV5-6 to TRBJ1-4; D is unclear. CDR3 length equals 16 residues. Germline lookup yields CDR1 SGHDT and CDR2 YYEEEE. The V end lost 1 base, the J end lost 0 bases, and 10 bases lay between the germline ends. CDR3: CASSLYTDSTNEKLFF. The CDR3 coding sequence is TGTGCCAGCAGCTTGTATACAGATTCAACTAATGAAAAACTGTTTTTT.